One TCR beta chain is described in this entry. Its antigen is currently unknown. One junction end does not reproduce the germline sequence, and a read error may be involved. This specimen comes from a study of spatial heterogeneity in lung cancer. Overall study: Detection consistently yielded more beta chains than alpha chains. The average count in raw reads for each unique TCR and UMI combination exceeded nine appearances. The study, taken as a whole, reports: Compared with follow-up, resection was when ubiquitous expanded tumor TCRs appeared in blood more.

The CDR3 runs 17 residues. Germline V gene sequence: CDR1 LNHDA, CDR2 SQIVND (reference sequence). Indicated time point: sample taken at primary tumor resection. Without sorting, whole RNA was sequenced from tumor, nontumor lung or frozen PBMC. Each molecule of TCR cDNA was tagged with one unique molecular identifier. TCRdb re-called the 5' RACE reads with MiXCR, one entry per CDR3 protein. The sample consists of some 52,000 distinct CDR3 sequences, around 6.7% of them appearing once. V usage is TRBV19 and J usage is TRBJ2-4, with 7 bases identical to TRBD2. This receptor was identified in a female donor with early-stage non-small cell lung cancer. Sequenced material: PBMCs, taken at surgery. CDR3 amino acids: CDSSAGVGSLAKNIQYF. Here the CDR3 DNA reads TGTGACAGTAGTGCGGGAGTGGGGAGCCTAGCCAAAAACATTCAGTACTTC.